A single T cell receptor beta chain is shown here with its context. This CDR3 is 19 amino acids long. The V end was cut by 6 bases, the J end by 0 bases, with 24 bases between. Unique molecular identifiers tagged the TCRbeta library. TCRdb itself ran the PCR reads through MiXCR, one entry per CDR3 protein. The profile shows 600,000 or so distinct CDR3 sequences, roughly 23% of them singletons. This entry comes from a study of T-cell reconstitution after alpha-beta-depleted transplantation in children. The sequenced sample was PBMCs, mostly from graft donor cells, obtained 360 days after TCRalphabeta/CD19-depleted stem cell transplant. The chain has TRBV12-3 or TRBV12-4 and TRBJ1-3; a weak D match, TRBD1 (6 bases). The TCR sequence derives from a boy in the first two years of life who had a stem cell transplant for acute myeloid leukemia, so the T cells may come from the graft donor. CDR3: CASRALGSGAIPSGNTIYF. For the CDR3, the DNA is TGTGCCAGCAGGGCCCTGGGGTCAGGGGCTATCCCCTCTGGAAACACCATATATTTT.